The T cell receptor beta chain described here comes from a study of preoperative IRX-2 immunotherapy in early breast cancer. By frequency in the sample, this clone is medium-sized. The protocol was immunoSEQ multiplex PCR, while the TCRdb copy is restricted to in-frame clones and leaves out a portion. The profile covers around 40,000 clones, with roughly 77% appearing a single time and over 1% taken by the ten largest. Documented treatment: preoperative locoregional IRX-2 cytokine immunotherapy. This phase Ib study tested locoregional IRX-2 cytokine immunotherapy given before surgery. Germline CDR1 and CDR2: MNHGY and SAAAGT. The junction had 7 bases not matched to a gene; V was cut back by 4 bases and J by 6 bases. This CDR3 has 15 residues.

The specimen comprised tumor tissue, sampled after IRX-2 immunotherapy. The TCR originated in a human donor with breast cancer. V is TRBV6-8 and J is TRBJ2-1; TRBD1 matches 9 bases. The CDR3 spells CASSSGTGSSNEQFF. The CDR3 nucleotides read TGTGCCAGCAGTTCCGGGACAGGGTCGTCCAATGAGCAGTTCTTC.